These T cell receptor beta chains were read from a single sample in a study of prognosis after radiotherapy for stage I lung cancer. Via MiXCR, TCRdb re-called the multiplex PCR reads, giving one row per CDR3 protein. The repertoire holds 15,000 to 20,000 distinct CDR3 sequences, with more than 25% as singletons. The specimen was PBMCs, collected before or after stereotactic body radiation therapy (not recorded which). Receptor source: a donor over 45 with non-small cell lung cancer. CDR3s include the opening cysteine and the closing phenylalanine or tryptophan. The D gene is left open where the match is weak. Expanded clones get a size class; other rows say once, few or many, or leave the size out.

cdr3_nt	cdr3_aa	clone_size	d_call	j_call	v_call
TGCAGTGCTCGAAAACCCGGCGGGAGCGTCCACGAGCAGTACTTC	CSARKPGGSVHEQYF	many	TRBD2	TRBJ2-7	TRBV20-1
TGCAGTGCTACCACGGGGAACTCCTACGAGCAGTACTTC	CSATTGNSYEQYF	once	NA	TRBJ2-7	TRBV20-1
TGCGCCAGCAGCCCCGACGCAAGGACTAGCGCGGCGGGGCAGTACTTC	CASSPDARTSAAGQYF	NA	TRBD2	TRBJ2-7	TRBV4-1
TGTGCCAGCAGTGAACCGGGAAGGACAAAGCAGGAGCCCCAGAATTTT	CASSEPGRTKQEPQNF	NA	NA	TRBJ1-5	TRBV6-2/TRBV6-3
TGTGCCAGCAGTATCAGACACATCTCTGGGGACGACGTCCTGACTTTC	CASSIRHISGDDVLTF	NA	NA	TRBJ2-6	TRBV12-3/TRBV12-4
TGCGCCAGCGGAAAGACAGCAGATACGCAGTATTTT	CASGKTADTQYF	many	NA	TRBJ2-3	TRBV4-1
TGTGCCAGCAGCTATACCCGGGGGGGAAATGAGCAGTTCTTC	CASSYTRGGNEQFF	NA	TRBD2	TRBJ2-1	TRBV11-2
TGTGCCAGCAGTCGGTACATATCGGGGTATGGCTACACCTTC	CASSRYISGYGYTF	NA	NA	TRBJ1-2	TRBV6-1
TGTGCCAGCAGTTACTCGAGAGGTGCTGGGCGGGAGGGGCCTGAGCAGTTCTTC	CASSYSRGAGREGPEQFF	many	TRBD2	TRBJ2-1	TRBV6-2/TRBV6-3
TGTGCCAGCAGTGTGCGGGACGAGCAGTACTTC	CASSVRDEQYF	many	NA	TRBJ2-7	TRBV6-1
TGTGCCAGCAGCCCACCCGCCGGGACTAGCGGGACCGTAGCCAAAAACATTCAGTACTTC	CASSPPAGTSGTVAKNIQYF	many	TRBD2	TRBJ2-4	TRBV7-2
TGTGCCAGTAGTATCAGCGGGGGATCCTCCGCAAACTATGGCTACACCTTC	CASSISGGSSANYGYTF	many	NA	TRBJ1-2	TRBV19
TGCAGTGCTAATACCTACGGGGCAATTCGCACTGAAGCTTTCTTT	CSANTYGAIRTEAFF	NA	NA	TRBJ1-1	TRBV20-1
TGTGCCAGCAGTGGTCTTAGTCTAGCGGGGTACACATATACGCAGTATTTT	CASSGLSLAGYTYTQYF	NA	TRBD2	TRBJ2-3	TRBV6-1
TGTGCCAGCAGTGAAGGCTATGGCTACACCTTC	CASSEGYGYTF	many	NA	TRBJ1-2	TRBV2
TGCAGTGCTAGAGATCTAACATATACGCAGTATTTT	CSARDLTYTQYF	NA	NA	TRBJ2-3	TRBV20-1
TGTGCCATCAGTGAGTCTAGTACGCAGTATTTT	CAISESSTQYF	many	NA	TRBJ2-3	TRBV10-3
TGCGCCAGCAGCCCGGGGACAGGGGGAAATTCACCCCTCCACTTT	CASSPGTGGNSPLHF	medium-sized	TRBD1	TRBJ1-6	TRBV5-1
TGTTCCAGCGGAGGGTTGGCTGATACGCAGTATTTT	CSSGGLADTQYF	NA	NA	TRBJ2-3	TRBV7-9
TGTGCCAGCAGAAACAGCGGTGCCCCCTGGGAGACCCAGTGCTTC	CASRNSGAPWETQCF	many	NA	TRBJ2-5	TRBV27
TGTGCCAGCAGTTTAAATTTGGAGGAGGTGAACACTGAAGATTTCTTT	CASSLNLEEVNTEDFF	NA	NA	TRBJ1-1	TRBV27
TGTGCCAGCAGCTTAGATGGTCAGCCCCAGCATTTT	CASSLDGQPQHF	many	NA	TRBJ1-5	TRBV7-2
TGTGCCAGCAGACTGAACCGGGGCACCTACAATGAGCAGTTCTTC	CASRLNRGTYNEQFF	NA	NA	TRBJ2-1	TRBV7-2
TGTGCCAGCAGGCCCGTCTGGGGATCGAACACTGAAGCTTTCTTT	CASRPVWGSNTEAFF	many	NA	TRBJ1-1	TRBV6-1
TGTGCCAGCAGCCAAGATCAGGGGGCCTATGGCTACACCTTC	CASSQDQGAYGYTF	many	TRBD1	TRBJ1-2	TRBV14
TGCGCCAGCAGTAGTGTTACTAGTTCCTACGAGCAGTACTTC	CASSSVTSSYEQYF	many	NA	TRBJ2-7	TRBV5-1
TGTGCCTGGGTAGCCCCTGATGAGCAGTTCTTC	CAWVAPDEQFF	NA	NA	TRBJ2-1	TRBV30
TGTGCCAGCAGTGAACTAGCGATTTACCAGTACTTC	CASSELAIYQYF	NA	NA	TRBJ2-7	TRBV2
TGTGCCAGCTGGGGGTCCACAGGGACAGAGAAGTACTATGGCTACACCTTC	CASWGSTGTEKYYGYTF	many	TRBD1	TRBJ1-2	TRBV6-4
TGTGCCACCAGCAGAGGGACGAGCTCCTACAATGAGCAGTTCTTC	CATSRGTSSYNEQFF	many	NA	TRBJ2-1	TRBV15
TGTGCCAGCAGTCATAGGACTAGCGGGACCCACAATGAGCAGTTCTTC	CASSHRTSGTHNEQFF	many	TRBD2	TRBJ2-1	TRBV2
TGTGCCAGCAGCGTAGTGGCAGGGAAGGGCACTGAAGCTTTCTTT	CASSVVAGKGTEAFF	many	NA	TRBJ1-1	TRBV9
TGTGCCAACAGTGACTCTGACAACACAGATACGCAGTATTTT	CANSDSDNTDTQYF	NA	NA	TRBJ2-3	TRBV6-4
TGTGCCAGCAGCTTAGATTTGGCGATGAACACTGAAGCTTTCTTT	CASSLDLAMNTEAFF	once	NA	TRBJ1-1	TRBV11-2
TGTGCCAGCAGTCCCCTCGGGGGTTACGAGCAGTACTTC	CASSPLGGYEQYF	many	NA	TRBJ2-7	TRBV7-2
TGTGCCAGCAGAGACCACCAGGAGTCTAACTATGGCTACACCTTC	CASRDHQESNYGYTF	many	NA	TRBJ1-2	TRBV6-1
TGCGCCAGCAGCCAAGTAGGCCAGGGTGACAATGAGCAGTTCTTC	CASSQVGQGDNEQFF	many	NA	TRBJ2-1	TRBV4-3
TGTGCCAGCAGCTCAACCCGTTCTAGCGGGTACGAGCAGTACTTC	CASSSTRSSGYEQYF	medium-sized	TRBD2	TRBJ2-7	TRBV7-9
TGTGCCAGCAGCCAACAGGTTTTTGGGGCCAACGTCCTGACTTTC	CASSQQVFGANVLTF	many	NA	TRBJ2-6	TRBV3-1